Listed below are T cell receptor beta chains from one sample, sequenced in a study of T cell changes during pregnancy in multiple sclerosis. The table came from immunoSEQ multiplex PCR; TCRdb's copy has only in-frame clones and leaves some out. In the table there are about 44,000 clones, roughly 90% of which are singletons. The specimen comprised CD4+ T cells from peripheral blood mononuclear cells, sampled before pregnancy. Receptor source: a female donor with multiple sclerosis, enrolled in a pregnancy study. Both conserved end residues are part of each CDR3. The D gene is left open where the match is weak. Clone size is shown for a subset of rows, as once, few, many or a class of expanded clone.

d_call	clone_size	j_call	v_call	cdr3_aa	cdr3_nt
NA	NA	TRBJ1-2	TRBV19	CASSSGGGGYGYTF	TGTGCCAGTAGTTCCGGGGGGGGCGGCTATGGCTACACCTTC
TRBD2	NA	TRBJ2-1	TRBV19	CASRLAGNSYNEQFF	TGTGCCAGTAGGCTAGCGGGAAACTCCTACAATGAGCAGTTCTTC
NA	NA	TRBJ2-3	TRBV19	CASSFYRVRTDTQYF	TGTGCCAGTAGTTTCTACAGGGTTCGGACAGATACGCAGTATTTT
NA	few	TRBJ1-2	TRBV5-5	CASSLGDSYGYTF	TGTGCCAGCAGCTTGGGTGACTCCTATGGCTACACCTTC
TRBD1	once	TRBJ1-2	TRBV10-2	CASSEGTGGFYTF	TGCGCCAGCAGTGAAGGGACAGGGGGGTTCTACACCTTC
NA	NA	TRBJ1-3	TRBV4-2	CASSQDKGNTIYF	TGTGCCAGCAGCCAAGATAAAGGAAACACCATATATTTT
TRBD2	NA	TRBJ2-3	TRBV28	CASSPSGSTDTQYF	TGTGCCAGCAGTCCTAGCGGGAGCACAGATACGCAGTATTTT
TRBD1	once	TRBJ2-3	TRBV5-5	CASSFLGTGSTDTQYF	TGTGCCAGCAGCTTCCTCGGGACAGGGAGCACAGATACGCAGTATTTT
TRBD2	NA	TRBJ2-5	TRBV7-2	CASSFPGLAGGPSQYF	TGTGCCAGCAGCTTCCCCGGACTAGCGGGGGGTCCATCCCAGTACTTC
TRBD1	few	TRBJ2-7	TRBV4-3	CASSHGTGPREQYF	TGCGCCAGCAGCCACGGGACAGGGCCCCGCGAGCAGTACTTC
TRBD1	NA	TRBJ2-1	TRBV5-4	CASSLPGTDYNEQFF	TGTGCCAGCAGCTTGCCCGGGACAGACTACAATGAGCAGTTCTTC
NA	NA	TRBJ1-4	TRBV9	CASSVDQGRTNEKLFF	TGTGCCAGCAGCGTAGATCAGGGGCGAACTAATGAAAAACTGTTTTTT
NA	NA	TRBJ2-7	TRBV27	CASSSPYEQYF	TGTGCCAGCAGTTCCCCATACGAGCAGTACTTC
TRBD2	NA	TRBJ2-5	TRBV4-2	CASSQKLPLAGGGETQYF	TGTGCCAGCAGCCAAAAGCTTCCCCTAGCGGGAGGAGGAGAGACCCAGTACTTC
TRBD1	few	TRBJ2-7	TRBV28	CASSLSGGASYEQYF	TGTGCCAGCAGTTTATCAGGGGGAGCTTCCTACGAGCAGTACTTC
TRBD2	few	TRBJ2-1	TRBV30	CAWTGTTYNEQFF	TGTGCCTGGACTGGGACTACTTACAATGAGCAGTTCTTC
TRBD1	NA	TRBJ2-3	TRBV7-2	CASSLAAQGATDTQYF	TGTGCCAGCAGCTTAGCGGCACAGGGGGCCACAGATACGCAGTATTTT
TRBD1	NA	TRBJ2-1	TRBV29-1	CSVSTRDRGYNEQFF	TGCAGCGTCTCCACCCGGGACAGGGGCTACAATGAGCAGTTCTTC
NA	NA	TRBJ1-1	TRBV27	CASSLYPGLRAFF	TGTGCCAGCAGTTTATATCCGGGGTTGAGAGCTTTCTTT
NA	NA	TRBJ1-4	TRBV12-5	CASGLGGTNEKLFF	TGTGCTAGTGGTTTGGGAGGAACTAATGAAAAACTGTTTTTT
NA	NA	TRBJ2-2	TRBV30	CAWSEQSAGELFF	TGTGCCTGGAGTGAGCAGAGCGCCGGGGAGCTGTTTTTT
TRBD1	NA	TRBJ2-7	TRBV5-1	CASSQEGGQGYF	TGCGCCAGCAGCCAAGAGGGCGGACAGGGGTACTTC
TRBD2	NA	TRBJ2-7	TRBV19	CASSIWRGGTYEQYF	TGTGCCAGTAGTATATGGCGGGGGGGCACCTACGAGCAGTACTTC
NA	NA	TRBJ2-4	TRBV29-1	CSVRQALAKNIQYF	TGCAGCGTCCGACAGGCCCTAGCCAAAAACATTCAGTACTTC
NA	NA	TRBJ1-1	TRBV7-9	CASSFSRRNTEAFF	TGTGCCAGCAGCTTTAGCCGCCGAAACACTGAAGCTTTCTTT
TRBD2	NA	TRBJ2-3	TRBV5-1	CASSYMGLAGGRTDTQYF	TGCGCCAGCAGCTATATGGGACTAGCGGGAGGCCGCACAGATACGCAGTATTTT
NA	NA	TRBJ1-1	TRBV5-1	CASSLAAGMNTEAFF	TGCGCCAGCAGCTTGGCCGCAGGGATGAACACTGAAGCTTTCTTT
TRBD2	many	TRBJ2-5	TRBV7-9	CASSLTSGRFQETQYF	TGTGCCAGCAGCTTAACTAGCGGGAGGTTCCAAGAGACCCAGTACTTC
NA	once	TRBJ1-3	TRBV9	CASSPLVAERFLGNTIYF	TGTGCCAGCAGCCCACTCGTAGCAGAGAGGTTTTTAGGAAACACCATATATTTT
NA	NA	TRBJ2-7	TRBV18	CASSPDGAYEQYF	TGTGCCAGCTCACCCGACGGGGCCTACGAGCAGTACTTC
TRBD1	NA	TRBJ1-1	TRBV5-3	CARSPGTGRSLNTEAFF	TGTGCCAGAAGCCCCGGGACAGGGAGGAGTTTGAACACTGAAGCTTTCTTT
NA	NA	TRBJ1-2	TRBV29-1	CSVGWEGVYGYTF	TGCAGCGTTGGTTGGGAGGGGGTCTATGGCTACACCTTC
NA	NA	TRBJ2-5	TRBV28	CASRQRFQETQYF	TGTGCCAGCAGGCAGCGGTTCCAAGAGACCCAGTACTTC
TRBD2	once	TRBJ2-3	TRBV10-3	CAIKKLAGGGTDTQYF	TGTGCCATCAAAAAACTAGCGGGAGGGGGCACAGATACGCAGTATTTT
NA	NA	TRBJ1-1	TRBV9	CASSVLGGGNTEAFF	TGTGCCAGCAGCGTATTGGGTGGAGGGAACACTGAAGCTTTCTTT
NA	NA	TRBJ1-6	TRBV19	CASSRNMREGSPLHF	TGTGCCAGTAGTAGAAATATGAGGGAAGGTTCACCCCTCCACTTT
TRBD2	NA	TRBJ2-5	TRBV5-4	CASSLGSGGATQYF	TGTGCCAGCAGCTTGGGATCGGGGGGGGCGACCCAGTACTTC
NA	NA	TRBJ1-5	TRBV7-9	CASSPPGGANQPQHF	TGTGCCAGCAGCCCCCCCGGGGGGGCAAATCAGCCCCAGCATTTT
NA	NA	TRBJ1-5	TRBV15	CATSRDQAQPQHF	TGTGCCACCAGCAGAGATCAGGCACAGCCCCAGCATTTT
NA	NA	TRBJ2-1	TRBV27	CASSLSGRNEQFF	TGTGCCAGCAGTTTATCTGGCAGGAACGAGCAGTTCTTC
TRBD1	once	TRBJ1-2	TRBV5-4	CASSRGGPVQGNYGYTF	TGTGCCAGCAGCCGGGGGGGCCCGGTACAGGGGAACTATGGCTACACCTTC
TRBD1	NA	TRBJ2-7	TRBV6-5	CASSPRDSQYEQYF	TGTGCCAGCAGCCCCCGGGACAGTCAATACGAGCAGTACTTC
NA	NA	TRBJ2-5	TRBV5-1	CASSWGDQETQYF	TGCGCCAGCAGCTGGGGAGATCAAGAGACCCAGTACTTC
NA	NA	TRBJ2-2	TRBV15	CATSRAGTGELFF	TGTGCCACCAGCAGAGCAGGGACCGGGGAGCTGTTTTTT
NA	NA	TRBJ1-1	TRBV18	CASRRDTNTEAFF	TGTGCCAGCCGTCGGGACACGAACACTGAAGCTTTCTTT
NA	NA	TRBJ2-5	TRBV28	CASSLGAETQYF	TGTGCCAGCAGTTTAGGGGCAGAGACCCAGTACTTC
NA	NA	TRBJ2-1	TRBV27	CASSLSDGYEQFF	TGTGCCAGCAGTTTATCCGACGGGTATGAGCAGTTCTTC
NA	NA	TRBJ1-2	TRBV5-1	CASSLSTGVGYGYTF	TGCGCCAGCAGCTTGAGTACGGGGGTCGGCTATGGCTACACCTTC
NA	once	TRBJ1-2	TRBV2	CASGGASGHYGYTF	TGTGCCAGCGGCGGGGCGTCAGGCCACTATGGCTACACCTTC
TRBD2	NA	TRBJ2-1	TRBV9	CASSQMAGGPSEQFF	TGTGCCAGCAGTCAGATGGCGGGAGGGCCTAGTGAGCAGTTCTTC
NA	NA	TRBJ2-1	TRBV4-3	CASSQDRVLNEQFF	TGCGCCAGCAGCCAAGACAGGGTTCTAAATGAGCAGTTCTTC
NA	NA	TRBJ2-7	TRBV5-1	CASSLGGLALNYEQYF	TGCGCCAGCAGCTTGGGTGGGCTAGCCCTGAACTACGAGCAGTACTTC
NA	NA	TRBJ2-7	TRBV18	CASSPHAAGGSYEQYF	TGTGCCAGCTCACCCCATGCCGCAGGTGGCTCCTACGAGCAGTACTTC
NA	NA	TRBJ1-5	TRBV4-3	CASSQDPYRAAGDQPQHF	TGCGCCAGCAGCCAAGATCCTTACAGGGCTGCGGGCGATCAGCCCCAGCATTTT
NA	NA	TRBJ2-7	TRBV19	CASRDPSYEQYF	TGTGCCAGCAGGGATCCCTCCTACGAGCAGTACTTC
NA	NA	TRBJ2-1	TRBV29-1	CSASDNEQFF	TGCAGCGCCAGCGACAATGAGCAGTTCTTC
NA	NA	TRBJ2-2	TRBV7-2	CASSLTRGATGELFF	TGTGCCAGCAGCCTAACCAGGGGTGCCACCGGGGAGCTGTTTTTT
NA	once	TRBJ1-1	TRBV5-1	CASSPGQGLMNTEAFF	TGCGCCAGCAGCCCAGGCCAGGGTTTGATGAACACTGAAGCTTTCTTT
NA	NA	TRBJ2-7	TRBV15	CATSRRQKDDYEQYF	TGTGCCACCAGCAGACGACAAAAGGATGATTACGAGCAGTACTTC